This T cell receptor beta chain was captured by sequencing in a study of blood T cell repertoires in COVID-19. Clones were sequenced by immunoSEQ multiplex PCR, and TCRdb holds only the in-frame ones, with some missing. The repertoire holds roughly 70,000 clones, with around nine tenths as singletons. The V end was cut by 5 bases, the J end by 0 bases, with 10 bases between. CDR3 size: 14 residues. Germline values: CDR1 SNHLY, CDR2 FYNNEI. This clone was seen at least ten times. The chain joins TRBV2 to TRBJ1-1; D might be TRBD1 (6 bases). The material sequenced was peripheral blood. This TCR was sampled from a human donor in a cohort sampled during active COVID-19. The CDR3: CASSRTVMNTEAFF. CDR3 DNA sequence: TGTGCCAGCAGTCGGACAGTAATGAACACTGAAGCTTTCTTT.